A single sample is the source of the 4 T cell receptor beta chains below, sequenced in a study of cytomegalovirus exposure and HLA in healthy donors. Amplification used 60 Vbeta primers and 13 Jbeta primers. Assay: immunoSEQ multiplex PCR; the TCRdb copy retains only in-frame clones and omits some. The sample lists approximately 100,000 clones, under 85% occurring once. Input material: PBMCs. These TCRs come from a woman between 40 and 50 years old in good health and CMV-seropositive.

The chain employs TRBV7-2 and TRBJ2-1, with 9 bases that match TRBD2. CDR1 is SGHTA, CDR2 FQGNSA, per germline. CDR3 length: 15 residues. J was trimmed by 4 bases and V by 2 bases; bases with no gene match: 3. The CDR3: CASSLNSGGYNEQFF. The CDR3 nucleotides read TGTGCCAGCAGCTTAAATAGCGGGGGATACAATGAGCAGTTCTTC.

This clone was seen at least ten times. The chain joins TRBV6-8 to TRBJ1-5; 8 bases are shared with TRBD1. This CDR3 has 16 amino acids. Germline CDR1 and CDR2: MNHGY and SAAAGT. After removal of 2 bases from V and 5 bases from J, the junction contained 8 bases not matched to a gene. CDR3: CASSYPDRGSDQPQHF. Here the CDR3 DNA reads TGTGCCAGCAGTTACCCCGACAGGGGATCTGATCAGCCCCAGCATTTT.

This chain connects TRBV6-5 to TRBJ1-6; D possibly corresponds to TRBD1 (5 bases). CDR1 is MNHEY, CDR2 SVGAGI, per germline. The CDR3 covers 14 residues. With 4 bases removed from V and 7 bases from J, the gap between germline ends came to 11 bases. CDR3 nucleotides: TGTGCCAGCAGTTTGGCAGGGTTGAATTCACCCCTCCACTTT. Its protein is CASSLAGLNSPLHF.

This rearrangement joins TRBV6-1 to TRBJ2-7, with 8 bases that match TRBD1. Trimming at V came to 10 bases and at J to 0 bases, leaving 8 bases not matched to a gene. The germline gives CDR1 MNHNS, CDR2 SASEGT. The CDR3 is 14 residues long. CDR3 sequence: CAIYDRGDSYEQYF. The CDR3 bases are TGTGCCATCTATGACAGGGGAGACTCCTACGAGCAGTACTTC.